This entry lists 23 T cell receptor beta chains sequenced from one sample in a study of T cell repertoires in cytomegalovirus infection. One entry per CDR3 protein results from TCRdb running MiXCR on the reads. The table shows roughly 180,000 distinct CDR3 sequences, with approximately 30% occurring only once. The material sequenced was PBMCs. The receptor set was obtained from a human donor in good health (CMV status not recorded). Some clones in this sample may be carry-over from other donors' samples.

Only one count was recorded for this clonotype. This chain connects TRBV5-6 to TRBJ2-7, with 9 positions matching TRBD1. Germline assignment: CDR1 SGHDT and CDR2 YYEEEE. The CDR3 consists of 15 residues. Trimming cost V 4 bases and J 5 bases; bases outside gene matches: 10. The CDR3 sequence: CASSGFRDREDEQYF. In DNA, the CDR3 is TGTGCCAGCAGCGGGTTCCGGGACAGGGAGGACGAGCAGTACTTC.

The CDR3 DNA follows: TGTGCCAGCAGTATTGGGACAGACGGAAACACCATATATTTT. Its protein product is CASSIGTDGNTIYF. The gene calls are TRBV6-8 and TRBJ1-3, with 7 bases aligning to TRBD1. This CDR3 has 14 amino acids. The germline CDR1 and CDR2 sequences are MNHGY and SAAAGT. Trimming took 5 bases from V and 4 from J; bases not matched to a gene: 5.

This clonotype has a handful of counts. The CDR3 nucleotides are TGTGCCAGCAGCATCAGACTCAAATCGAACACTGAAGCTTTCTTT. It specifies CASSIRLKSNTEAFF. The V call is TRBV11-2, the J call TRBJ1-1; D unclear. The V gene lost 5 bases and the J gene lost 1 base, with 14 bases spanning the gap. Looked up from germline, CDR1 is SGHAT and CDR2 is FQNNGV. There are 15 residues in the CDR3.

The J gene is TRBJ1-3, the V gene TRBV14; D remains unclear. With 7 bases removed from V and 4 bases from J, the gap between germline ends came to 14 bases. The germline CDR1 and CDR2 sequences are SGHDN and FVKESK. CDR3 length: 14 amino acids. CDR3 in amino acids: CASTSRAQGNTIYF. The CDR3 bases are TGTGCCAGCACCTCAAGGGCACAGGGAAACACCATATATTTT.

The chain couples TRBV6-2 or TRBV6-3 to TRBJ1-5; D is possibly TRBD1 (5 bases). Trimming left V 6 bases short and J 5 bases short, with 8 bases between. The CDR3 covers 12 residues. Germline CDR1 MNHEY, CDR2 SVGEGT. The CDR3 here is CASSLGHQPQHF. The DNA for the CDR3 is TGTGCCAGCAGCTTGGGGCATCAGCCCCAGCATTTT.

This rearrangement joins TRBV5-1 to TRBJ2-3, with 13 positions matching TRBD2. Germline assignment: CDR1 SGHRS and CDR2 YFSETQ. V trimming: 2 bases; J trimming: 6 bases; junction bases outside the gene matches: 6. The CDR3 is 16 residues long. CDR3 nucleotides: TGCGCCAGCAGCTTAGGAACTAGCGGGGGGGTCGATACGCAGTATTTT. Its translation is CASSLGTSGGVDTQYF.

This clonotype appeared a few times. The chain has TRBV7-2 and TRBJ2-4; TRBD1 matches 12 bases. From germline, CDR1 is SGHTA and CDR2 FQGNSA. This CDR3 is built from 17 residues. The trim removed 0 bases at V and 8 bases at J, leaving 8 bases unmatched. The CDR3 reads CASSLATGGQGADIQYF. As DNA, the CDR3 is TGTGCCAGCAGCTTAGCTACCGGGGGACAGGGGGCGGACATTCAGTACTTC.

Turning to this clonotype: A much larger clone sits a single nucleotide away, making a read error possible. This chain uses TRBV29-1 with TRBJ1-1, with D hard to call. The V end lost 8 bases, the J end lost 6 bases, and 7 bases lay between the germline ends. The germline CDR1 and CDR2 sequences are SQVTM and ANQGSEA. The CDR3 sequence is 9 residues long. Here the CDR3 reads CSFVPEAFF. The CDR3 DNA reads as TGCAGCTTTGTCCCTGAAGCTTTCTTT.

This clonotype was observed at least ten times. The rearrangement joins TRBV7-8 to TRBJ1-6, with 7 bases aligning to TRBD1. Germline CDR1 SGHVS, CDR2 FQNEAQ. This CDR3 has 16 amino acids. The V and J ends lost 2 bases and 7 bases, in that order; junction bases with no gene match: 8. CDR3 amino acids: CASSLPRGAKNSPLHF. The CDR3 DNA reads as TGTGCCAGCAGCTTACCCAGGGGGGCCAAAAATTCACCCCTCCACTTT.

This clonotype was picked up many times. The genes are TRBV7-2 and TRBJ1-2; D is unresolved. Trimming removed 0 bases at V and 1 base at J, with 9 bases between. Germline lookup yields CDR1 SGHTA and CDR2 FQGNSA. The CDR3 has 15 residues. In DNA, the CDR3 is TGTGCCAGCAGCTTAGCGGGCAGTGATAACTATGGCTACACCTTC. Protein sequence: CASSLAGSDNYGYTF.

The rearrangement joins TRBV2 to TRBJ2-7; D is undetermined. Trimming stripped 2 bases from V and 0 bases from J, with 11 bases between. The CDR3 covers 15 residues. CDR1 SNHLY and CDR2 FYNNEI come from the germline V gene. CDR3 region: CASSESLLASYEQYF. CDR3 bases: TGTGCCAGCAGTGAATCCCTCCTCGCCTCCTACGAGCAGTACTTC.

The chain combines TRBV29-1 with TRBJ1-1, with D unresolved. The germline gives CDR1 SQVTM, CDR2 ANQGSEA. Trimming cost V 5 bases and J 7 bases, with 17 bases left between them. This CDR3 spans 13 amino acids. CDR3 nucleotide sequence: TGCAGCGTTCAGGAGTCACGAGATAATGAAGCTTTCTTT. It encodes CSVQESRDNEAFF.

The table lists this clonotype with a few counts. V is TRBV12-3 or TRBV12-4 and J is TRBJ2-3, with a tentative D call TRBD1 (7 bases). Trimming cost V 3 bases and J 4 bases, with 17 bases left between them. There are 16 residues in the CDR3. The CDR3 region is CASSFRHRGGADTQYF. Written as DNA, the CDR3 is TGTGCCAGCAGTTTCCGACACAGGGGAGGAGCAGATACGCAGTATTTT.

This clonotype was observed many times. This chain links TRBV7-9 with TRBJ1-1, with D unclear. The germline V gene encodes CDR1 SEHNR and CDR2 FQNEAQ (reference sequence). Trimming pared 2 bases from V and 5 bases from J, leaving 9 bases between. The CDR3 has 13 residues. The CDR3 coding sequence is TGTGCCAGCAGCTTAAGTCCGGGAACTGAAGCTTTCTTT. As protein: CASSLSPGTEAFF.

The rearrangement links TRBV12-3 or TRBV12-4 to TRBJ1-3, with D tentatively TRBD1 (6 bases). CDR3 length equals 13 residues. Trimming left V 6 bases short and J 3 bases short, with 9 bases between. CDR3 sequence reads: CASRRGGGNTIYF. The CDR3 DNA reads TGTGCCAGCAGAAGAGGGGGTGGAAACACCATATATTTT.

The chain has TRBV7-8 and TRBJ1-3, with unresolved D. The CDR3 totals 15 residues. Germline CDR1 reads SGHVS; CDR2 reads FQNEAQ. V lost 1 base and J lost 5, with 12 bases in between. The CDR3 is CASSLVSYPRNTIYF. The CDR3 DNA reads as TGTGCCAGCAGCTTAGTTTCCTACCCAAGAAACACCATATATTTT.

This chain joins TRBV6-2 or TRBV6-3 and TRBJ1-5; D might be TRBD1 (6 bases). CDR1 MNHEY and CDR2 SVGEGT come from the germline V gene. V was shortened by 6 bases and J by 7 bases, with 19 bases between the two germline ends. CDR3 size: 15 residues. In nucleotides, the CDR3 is TGTGCCAGCAGACTACGGGGCGGGGGCCAACAGCCCCAGCATTTT. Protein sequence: CASRLRGGGQQPQHF.

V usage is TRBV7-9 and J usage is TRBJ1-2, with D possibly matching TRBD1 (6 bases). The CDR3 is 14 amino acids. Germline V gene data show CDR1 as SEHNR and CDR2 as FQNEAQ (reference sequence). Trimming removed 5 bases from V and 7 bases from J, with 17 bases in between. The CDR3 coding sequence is TGTGCCAGCAGCCCAAGTTTGGGACAACTTGGCTACACCTTC. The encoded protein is CASSPSLGQLGYTF.

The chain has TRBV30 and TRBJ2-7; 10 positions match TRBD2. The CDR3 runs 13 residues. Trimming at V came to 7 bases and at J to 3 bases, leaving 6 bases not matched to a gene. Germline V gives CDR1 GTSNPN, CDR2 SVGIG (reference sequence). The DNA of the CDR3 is TGTGCCTTAGCGGTAGCGGGGGGCTACGAGCAGTACTTC. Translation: CALAVAGGYEQYF.

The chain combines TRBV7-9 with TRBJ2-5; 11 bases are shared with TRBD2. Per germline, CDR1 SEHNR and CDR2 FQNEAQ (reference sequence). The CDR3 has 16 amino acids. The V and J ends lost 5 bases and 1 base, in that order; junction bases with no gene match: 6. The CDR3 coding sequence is TGTGCCAGCAGCCGTGGGACTAGCGGCCTCCAAGAGACCCAGTACTTC. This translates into CASSRGTSGLQETQYF.

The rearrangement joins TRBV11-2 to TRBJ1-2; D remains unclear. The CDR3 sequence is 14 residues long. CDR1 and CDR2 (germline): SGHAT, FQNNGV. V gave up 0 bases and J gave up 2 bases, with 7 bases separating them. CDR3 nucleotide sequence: TGTGCCAGCAGCTTAGAAATGGCCAACTATGGCTACACCTTC. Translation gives CASSLEMANYGYTF. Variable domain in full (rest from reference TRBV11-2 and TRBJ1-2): EAGVAQSPRYKIIEKRQSVAFWCNPISGHATLYWYQQILGQGPKLLIQFQNNGVVDDSQLPKDRFSAERLKGVDSTLKIQPAKLEDSAVYLCASSLEMANYGYTFGSGTRLTVV.

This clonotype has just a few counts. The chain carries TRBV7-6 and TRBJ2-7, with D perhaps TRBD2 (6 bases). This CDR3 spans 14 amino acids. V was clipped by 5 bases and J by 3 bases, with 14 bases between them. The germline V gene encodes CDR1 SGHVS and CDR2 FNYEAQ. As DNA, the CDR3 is TGTGCCAGCAGCCCAACGGGGGTAAGCTACGAGCAGTACTTC. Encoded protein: CASSPTGVSYEQYF.

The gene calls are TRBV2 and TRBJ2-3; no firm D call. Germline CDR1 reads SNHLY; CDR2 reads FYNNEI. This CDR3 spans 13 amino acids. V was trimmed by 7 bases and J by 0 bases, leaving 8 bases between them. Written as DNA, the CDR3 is TGTGCCAGCACGGACGACAGCACAGATACGCAGTATTTT. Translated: CASTDDSTDTQYF.